A single sample is the source of the 13 T cell receptor beta chains below, sequenced in a study of T cells in Graves' hyperthyroidism and ophthalmopathy. Amplification targeted TCR beta CDR3 regions from RNA transcripts. HTBI primers drove first-round RT-PCR of the TCR CDR3. MiXCR, applied by TCRdb to the multiplex PCR reads, yields one record per CDR3 protein. Of 500,000 to 600,000 distinct CDR3 sequences in the sample, 46% were seen once. Sample: peripheral blood or thyroid tissue (not recorded which). Receptors were obtained from an adult woman with Graves' disease, either hyperthyroidism or ophthalmopathy (not recorded which).

This clonotype was observed many times. The gene calls are TRBV7-9 and TRBJ1-4; D might be TRBD1 (5 bases). Per germline, CDR1 SEHNR and CDR2 FQNEAQ (reference sequence). Trimming pared 5 bases from V and 7 bases from J, leaving 17 bases between. This CDR3 contains 15 residues. This CDR3 is CASSPSREVFEKLFF. DNA for the CDR3: TGTGCCAGCAGCCCCTCCAGGGAGGTTTTTGAAAAACTGTTTTTT.

This clonotype was seen at least ten times. J is TRBJ1-5 and V is TRBV6-5; TRBD1 is a possible D gene (5 bases). The length of the CDR3 is 13 residues. CDR1 and CDR2 from the germline V gene are MNHEY and SVGAGI. The V end lost 5 bases, the J end lost 5 bases, and 10 bases lay between the germline ends. CDR3 protein: CASSALRDQPQHF. The CDR3 bases are TGTGCCAGCAGTGCTCTCAGGGATCAGCCCCAGCATTTT.

The chain is built from TRBV6-5 and TRBJ1-1, with D hard to call. The V gene lost 2 bases and the J gene lost 0 bases, with 10 bases spanning the gap. Germline V gene lookup returns CDR1 MNHEY and CDR2 SVGAGI. The CDR3 runs to 15 residues. The CDR3 bases are TGTGCCAGCAGTTACGTGGGTCACATGAACACTGAAGCTTTCTTT. Its protein product is CASSYVGHMNTEAFF.

The gene calls are TRBV20-1 and TRBJ2-7; 8 bases fit TRBD2. The ends lost 6 bases at V and 6 bases at J; junction bases unmatched: 13. Germline V gives CDR1 DFQATT, CDR2 SNEGSKA (reference sequence). The CDR3 spans 14 residues. The CDR3: CSATGTGGPVEQYF. The CDR3 DNA reads as TGCAGTGCCACCGGGACGGGAGGGCCGGTCGAGCAGTACTTC.

In its sample, this clonotype was seen many times. The chain couples TRBV7-9 to TRBJ2-7, with TRBD1 matching over 7 bases. The CDR3 extends over 14 amino acids. CDR1 and CDR2 from the germline V gene are SEHNR and FQNEAQ (reference sequence). V lost 4 bases, J lost 1 base, and 4 bases stayed unmatched. The CDR3 nucleotides read TGTGCCAGCAGCTCGGGACAGTTTTCCTACGAGCAGTACTTC. It encodes CASSSGQFSYEQYF.

The chain carries TRBV2 and TRBJ1-5; TRBD1 aligns across 7 bases. Germline CDR1 SNHLY, CDR2 FYNNEI. The CDR3 has 15 amino acids. J gave up 9 bases and V 3 bases, and 11 bases lay outside the gene matches. The CDR3: CASSEGDSRSWPQHF. The CDR3 region has the DNA TGTGCCAGCAGTGAGGGGGACAGCCGATCATGGCCCCAGCATTTT.

This chain joins TRBV7-9 and TRBJ1-2; tentatively, D is TRBD1 (5 bases). The germline V gene encodes CDR1 SEHNR and CDR2 FQNEAQ (reference sequence). The CDR3 runs to 13 residues. V gave up 2 bases and J gave up 12 bases, with 16 bases separating them. CDR3 amino acids: CASSLRAGSGNTF. CDR3 nucleotide sequence: TGTGCCAGCAGCTTAAGGGCAGGGTCTGGAAACACCTTC.

The chain links TRBV2 to TRBJ2-7; 8 bases map to TRBD2. This CDR3 region has 14 residues. Germline trimming cut 2 bases from V and 6 bases from J; bases unmatched to any gene: 6. Germline assignment: CDR1 SNHLY and CDR2 FYNNEI. The CDR3 DNA is TGTGCCAGCAGTGAAAGTTCGGGAGGGAGCGAGCAGTACTTC. Its protein is CASSESSGGSEQYF.

About this clonotype itself: The conserved closing phenylalanine or tryptophan is absent in this CDR3, likely reflecting a read error. The DNA is left out, because the CDR3 cannot be placed on it with certainty; the CDR3 is given as TCRdb lists it. The genes are TRBV7-8 and TRBJ1-5; the table's TRBD1 call for D was not verified on the DNA. Germline CDR1 reads SGHVS; CDR2 reads FQNEAQ. The CDR3 spans 9 residues, counting both ends. CDR3: CASSHNGGA.

This rearrangement joins TRBV12-3 or TRBV12-4 to TRBJ1-1; D is uncertain. Trimming took off 3 bases at V and 7 bases at J, with 9 bases between the two ends. The CDR3 has 12 residues. CDR3 sequence reads: CASSLGSDEAFF. The CDR3 DNA follows: TGTGCCAGCAGTTTGGGGTCGGATGAAGCTTTCTTT.

This clonotype occurred a few times. This chain uses TRBV2 with TRBJ1-4, with D hard to call. This CDR3 comprises 12 residues. V was clipped by 5 bases and J by 3 bases, with 4 bases between them. Germline CDR1 and CDR2: SNHLY and FYNNEI. The DNA of the CDR3 is TGTGCCAGCAGTTTTGCTAATGAAAAACTGTTTTTT. Its protein is CASSFANEKLFF.

The chain carries TRBV19 and TRBJ1-5; TRBD1 might be the D (6 bases). V was pared by 3 bases and J by 5 bases, with 11 bases between. CDR1 and CDR2 from the germline V gene are LNHDA and SQIVND (reference sequence). This CDR3 is built from 14 residues. CDR3 residues: CASSIQGQDQPQHF. The CDR3 DNA is TGTGCCAGTAGTATCCAGGGGCAGGATCAGCCCCAGCATTTT.

The V gene is TRBV19, the J gene TRBJ1-5; D gene ambiguous. The CDR3 has 17 amino acids. Deletions cut 10 bases from V and 0 bases from J, with 22 bases between. Germline values: CDR1 LNHDA, CDR2 SQIVND (reference sequence). The CDR3 sequence: CATAVRGRLNSNQPQHF. CDR3 DNA sequence: TGTGCCACCGCAGTGCGGGGTCGATTAAATAGCAATCAGCCCCAGCATTTT.